The source of this T cell receptor beta chain is a study of control samples from healthy donors and cancer patients. Generated by immunoSEQ multiplex PCR, the TCRdb table keeps only in-frame clones and is missing some. The sample shows 110,000 or so clones, 75% to 90% of them seen only once. The CDR3 runs 14 residues. The ends were cut back, 3 bases at V and 0 bases at J, with 6 bases in the middle. The germline CDR1 and CDR2 sequences are KGHSH and LQKENI. Sequencing used blood. This chain links TRBV18 with TRBJ1-3, with D unclear. This receptor was identified in a woman aged 45-60 years in good health. As DNA, the CDR3 is TGTGCCAGCTCACCCGATTTCTCTGGAAACACCATATATTTT. Residues: CASSPDFSGNTIYF.